This T cell receptor (beta chain) was captured by sequencing in a study of neurological immune-mediated disorders. General observations from the study: The most TCR clonal expansion was seen in HTLV-1-associated myelopathy, whereas the least was seen in multiple sclerosis, below the level in healthy controls. Private repertoires in all groups were suggested, as expanded clones shared no CDR3 amino acid sequences across subjects.

Sample time point: longitudinal time-point 3. The unsorted libraries had their origin in 2 million PBMCs stored at -80 C. The junction had 3 bases not matched to a gene; V was cut back by 2 bases and J by 5 bases. CDR3 size: 14 residues. CDR1 and CDR2 from the germline V gene are KGHSH and LQKENI. This clonotype was counted many times. No antigen is known for it. TCRdb re-called the 5' RACE reads with MiXCR, one entry per CDR3 protein. The sample records some 80,000 distinct CDR3 sequences, around 4% being singletons. V is TRBV18 and J is TRBJ2-1, with 7 positions matching TRBD2. Specimen: PBMCs. The receptor was derived from a woman in her sixties with multiple sclerosis. The CDR3 nucleotides read TGTGCCAGCTCACCAAGCGGGGTGAACAATGAGCAGTTCTTC. It yields the protein CASSPSGVNNEQFF. Complete variable domain (other parts from reference TRBV18 and TRBJ2-1): NAGVMQNPRHLVRRRGQEARLRCSPMKGHSHVYWYRQLPEEGLKFMVYLQKENIIDESGMPKERFSAEFPKEGPSILRIQQVVRGDSAAYFCASSPSGVNNEQFFGPGTRLTVL.